The source of this T cell receptor beta chain is a study of T cells in Graves' hyperthyroidism and ophthalmopathy. Looking at the study overall: Peripheral blood sampling occurred at initial diagnosis, before any treatment. Study-level points and caveats: Ophthalmopathy was model-predicted a median about six months pre-onset.

Details on this clonotype: Its cognate antigen is unknown. Given a much more abundant clone one base away, this may be a read error.

Among ophthalmopathy patients, the Clinical Activity Score reached at least 3, the NOSPECS grade reached at least 4, and duration remained under 3 months. Each 10 ml fresh peripheral blood draw supplied the PBMCs. Amplification targeted TCR beta CDR3 regions from RNA transcripts. The HTBI primer set was used in a first-round RT-PCR of the TCR CDR3. TCRdb re-called the multiplex PCR reads with MiXCR, one entry per CDR3 protein. Altogether 620,000 or so distinct CDR3 sequences are present, roughly 15% being singletons, with the ten largest covering 12%. Germline CDR1 MRHNA, CDR2 SNTAGT. The CDR3 length is 14 residues. Trimming stripped 4 bases from V and 3 bases from J, with 12 bases between.

The origin of this receptor is a woman aged 50 to 60 with Graves' ophthalmopathy. V gene TRBV6-4 combines with J gene TRBJ1-1; D not resolved. Sequencing input: blood. The CDR3 DNA sequence: TGTGCCAGCAGTGCGGTGGGGATGCACACTGAAGCTTTCTTT. It is translated as CASSAVGMHTEAFF.